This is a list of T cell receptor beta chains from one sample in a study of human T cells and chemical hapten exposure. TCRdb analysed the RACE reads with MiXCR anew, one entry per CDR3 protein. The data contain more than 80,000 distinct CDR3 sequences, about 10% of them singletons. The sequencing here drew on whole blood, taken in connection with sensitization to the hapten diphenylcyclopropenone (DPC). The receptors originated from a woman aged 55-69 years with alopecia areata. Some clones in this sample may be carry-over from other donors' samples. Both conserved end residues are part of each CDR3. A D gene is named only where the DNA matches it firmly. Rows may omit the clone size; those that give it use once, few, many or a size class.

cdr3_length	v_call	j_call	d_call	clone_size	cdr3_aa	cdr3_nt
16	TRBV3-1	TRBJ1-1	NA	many	CASSPQPGPMSTEAFF	TGTGCCAGCAGCCCCCAACCGGGACCAATGAGCACTGAAGCTTTCTTT
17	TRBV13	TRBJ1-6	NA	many	CASSLVVGSSYNSPLHF	TGTGCCAGCAGCTTAGTTGTAGGGAGCTCCTATAATTCACCCCTCCACTTT
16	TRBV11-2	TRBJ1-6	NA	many	CASSLPGGSYNSPLHF	TGTGCCAGCAGCTTACCTGGCGGGTCCTATAATTCACCCCTCCACTTT
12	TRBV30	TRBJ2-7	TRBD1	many	CAWQDRAYEQYF	TGTGCCTGGCAGGACAGGGCCTACGAGCAGTACTTC
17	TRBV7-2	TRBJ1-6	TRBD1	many	CASSLNSRGQGGSPLHF	TGTGCCAGCAGCTTAAATTCTCGCGGACAGGGTGGTTCACCCCTCCACTTT
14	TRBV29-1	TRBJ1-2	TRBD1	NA	CSVGSGRGSYGYTF	TGCAGCGTTGGATCCGGCAGGGGGTCCTATGGCTACACCTTC
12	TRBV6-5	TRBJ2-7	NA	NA	CASNTGPGEQYF	TGTGCCAGCAACACGGGGCCGGGGGAGCAGTACTTC
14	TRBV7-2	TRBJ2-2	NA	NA	CASSNPRGLGELFF	TGTGCCAGCAGCAACCCCCGGGGGCTCGGGGAGCTGTTTTTT
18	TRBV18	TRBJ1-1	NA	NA	CASSPVGPGDMVNTEAFF	TGTGCCAGCTCACCTGTAGGACCAGGGGATATGGTGAACACTGAAGCTTTCTTT
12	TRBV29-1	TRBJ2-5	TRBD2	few	CSVGGSLWTQYF	TGCAGCGTTGGCGGGAGTTTATGGACCCAGTACTTC
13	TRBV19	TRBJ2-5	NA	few	CASSRNTLETQYF	TGTGCCAGTAGTAGGAACACGCTAGAGACCCAGTACTTC